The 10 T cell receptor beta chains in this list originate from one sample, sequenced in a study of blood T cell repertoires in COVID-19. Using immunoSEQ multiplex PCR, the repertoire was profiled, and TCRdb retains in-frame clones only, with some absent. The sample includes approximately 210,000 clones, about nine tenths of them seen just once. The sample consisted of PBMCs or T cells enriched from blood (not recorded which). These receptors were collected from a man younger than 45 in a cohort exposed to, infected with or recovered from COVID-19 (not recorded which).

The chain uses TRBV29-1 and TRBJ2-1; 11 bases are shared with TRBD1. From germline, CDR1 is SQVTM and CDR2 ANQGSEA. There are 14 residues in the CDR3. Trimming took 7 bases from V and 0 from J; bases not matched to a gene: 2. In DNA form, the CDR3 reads TGCAGCGGTGGGACAGGGGGCTCCTACAATGAGCAGTTCTTC. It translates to CSGGTGGSYNEQFF.

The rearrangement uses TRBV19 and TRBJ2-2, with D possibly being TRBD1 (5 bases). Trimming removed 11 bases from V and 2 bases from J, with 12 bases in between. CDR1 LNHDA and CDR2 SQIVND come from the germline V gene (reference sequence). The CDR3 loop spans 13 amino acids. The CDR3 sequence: CASQGINTGELFF. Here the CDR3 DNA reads TGTGCCTCCCAGGGCATCAACACCGGGGAGCTGTTTTTT. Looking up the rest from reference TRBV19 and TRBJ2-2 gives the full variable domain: DGGITQSPKYLFRKEGQNVTLSCEQNLNHDAMYWYRQDPGQGLRLIYYSQIVNDFQKGDIAEGYSVSREKKESFPLTVTSAQKNPTAFYLCASQGINTGELFFGEGSRLTVL.

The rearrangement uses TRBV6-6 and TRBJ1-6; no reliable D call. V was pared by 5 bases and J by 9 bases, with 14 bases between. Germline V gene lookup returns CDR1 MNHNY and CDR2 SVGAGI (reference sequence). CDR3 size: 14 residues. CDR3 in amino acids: CASSKTDASSPLHF. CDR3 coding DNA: TGTGCCAGCAGTAAAACAGATGCGAGTTCACCCCTCCACTTT.

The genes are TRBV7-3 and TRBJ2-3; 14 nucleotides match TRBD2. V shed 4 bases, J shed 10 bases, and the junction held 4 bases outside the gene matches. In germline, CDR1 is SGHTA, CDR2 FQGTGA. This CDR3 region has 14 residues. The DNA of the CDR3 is TGTGCCAGCAGCTCTGGGACTAGCGGGGGTCCGCAGTATTTT. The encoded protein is CASSSGTSGGPQYF.

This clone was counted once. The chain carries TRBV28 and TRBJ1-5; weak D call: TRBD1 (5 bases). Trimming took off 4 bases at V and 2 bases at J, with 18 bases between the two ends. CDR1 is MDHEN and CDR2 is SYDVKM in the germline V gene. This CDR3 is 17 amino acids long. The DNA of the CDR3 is TGTGCCAGCAGTTCTTTCTCGGGGGTTCAGGGCAATCAGCCCCAGCATTTT. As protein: CASSSFSGVQGNQPQHF.

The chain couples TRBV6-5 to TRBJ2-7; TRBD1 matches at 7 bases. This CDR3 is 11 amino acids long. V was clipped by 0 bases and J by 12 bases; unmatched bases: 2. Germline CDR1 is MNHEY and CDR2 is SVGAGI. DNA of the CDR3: TGTGCCAGCAGTTACTCGGACAGGACGTACTTC. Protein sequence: CASSYSDRTYF.

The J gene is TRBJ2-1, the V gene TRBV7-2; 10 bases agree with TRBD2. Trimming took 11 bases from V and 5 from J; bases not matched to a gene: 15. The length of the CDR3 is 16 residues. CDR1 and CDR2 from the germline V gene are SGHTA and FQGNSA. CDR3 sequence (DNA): TGTGCCGGGATATCAAAAGGGACTAGCGCAGACAATGAGCAGTTCTTC. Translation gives CAGISKGTSADNEQFF.

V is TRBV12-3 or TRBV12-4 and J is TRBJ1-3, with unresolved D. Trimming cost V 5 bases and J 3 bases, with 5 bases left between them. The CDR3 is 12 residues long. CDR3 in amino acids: CASSQNGNTIYF. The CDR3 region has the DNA TGTGCCAGCAGTCAAAATGGAAACACCATATATTTT.

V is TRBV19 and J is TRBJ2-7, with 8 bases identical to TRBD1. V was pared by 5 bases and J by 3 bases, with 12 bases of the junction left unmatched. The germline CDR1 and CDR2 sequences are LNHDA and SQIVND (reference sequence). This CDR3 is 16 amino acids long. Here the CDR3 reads CASSPSTGGPDYEQYF. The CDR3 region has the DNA TGTGCCAGTAGTCCAAGCACAGGGGGACCCGACTACGAGCAGTACTTC.

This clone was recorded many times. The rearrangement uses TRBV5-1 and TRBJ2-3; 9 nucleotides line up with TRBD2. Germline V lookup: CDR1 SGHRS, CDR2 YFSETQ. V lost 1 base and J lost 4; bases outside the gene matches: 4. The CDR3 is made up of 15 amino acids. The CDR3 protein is CASSLLREGPDTQYF. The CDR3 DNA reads TGCGCCAGCAGCTTGTTGCGGGAGGGTCCAGATACGCAGTATTTT.